Shown below are 32 T cell receptor beta chains from a single sample sequenced in a study of shared clonotypes between healthy human individuals (dated by TCRdb to 2018 to 2020). Library preparation used the immunoSEQ multiplex PCR assay. The clones in this table, taken by TCRdb from immuneACCESS, are in-frame only. Not every clone is retained; where verified, under half of the shortfall comes from an unresolved V gene, and the cause of the rest is unknown. The sample profile shows hundreds of thousands of clones; more than 70% of them were found once. More than 10% of the sample goes to the ten largest clones. The source material was PBMCs. All receptors derive from a woman aged 40 to 50 in good health. Some clones in this sample may be carry-over from other donors' samples.

The table lists this clone with a few counts. The rearrangement joins TRBV29-1 to TRBJ2-7; 8 positions agree with TRBD1. Unmatched junction bases numbered 7, after V lost 7 bases and J lost 2 bases. Germline CDR1 is SQVTM and CDR2 is ANQGSEA. CDR3 size: 13 residues. CDR3 in DNA: TGCAGCGGATGGGACAGGAACACCTACGAGCAGTACTTC. Amino acids: CSGWDRNTYEQYF.

The J gene is TRBJ1-1, the V gene TRBV18, with 9 bases identical to TRBD1. The junction had 2 bases not matched to a gene; V was cut back by 4 bases and J by 5 bases. Per germline, CDR1 KGHSH and CDR2 LQKENI. This CDR3 has 13 amino acids. The chain's CDR3 is CASSRDRETEAFF. The DNA of the CDR3 is TGTGCCAGCTCACGGGACAGGGAGACTGAAGCTTTCTTT.

The chain recombines TRBV10-3 with TRBJ2-2; either TRBD1 or TRBD2 may supply D (5 bases each). CDR3 length equals 14 residues. Trimming removed 6 bases from V and 3 bases from J, with 11 bases in between. Germline CDR1 is ENHRY and CDR2 is SYGVKD. The CDR3, as DNA: TGTGCCATCAGACAGGCGGGCTACACCGGGGAGCTGTTTTTT. Protein: CAIRQAGYTGELFF.

The count of this clone is one. This rearrangement joins TRBV4-3 to TRBJ2-1, with 10 bases identical to TRBD2. The trim removed 0 bases at V and 6 bases at J, leaving 5 bases unmatched. The germline CDR1 and CDR2 sequences are LGHNA and YSLEER. CDR3 length: 16 amino acids. The CDR3 region is CASSQDWSGRVNEQFF. The CDR3, as DNA: TGCGCCAGCAGCCAAGATTGGAGCGGGAGGGTCAATGAGCAGTTCTTC.

This clone has only a few counts. The chain couples TRBV25-1 to TRBJ1-5; TRBD1 is a possible D gene (5 bases). Germline lookup yields CDR1 MGHDK and CDR2 SYGVNS. Trimming removed 4 bases from V and 0 bases from J, with 13 bases in between. The CDR3 runs to 16 residues. The CDR3 here is CASSAGTDYSNQPQHF. The CDR3 DNA is TGTGCCAGCAGTGCCGGGACGGATTATAGCAATCAGCCCCAGCATTTT.

The sample holds many counts of this clone. The chain is built from TRBV30 and TRBJ1-1; no reliable D call. The CDR3 is 14 residues long. V was trimmed by 2 bases and J by 2 bases, leaving 12 bases between them. Germline CDR1 is GTSNPN and CDR2 is SVGIG (reference sequence). As DNA, the CDR3 is TGTGCCTGGAGTATTCGGGCAGTAAACACTGAAGCTTTCTTT. Amino acid sequence: CAWSIRAVNTEAFF.

The chain is built from TRBV6-4 and TRBJ1-1; D uncertain. The V gene lost 5 bases and the J gene lost 4 bases, with 11 bases spanning the gap. This CDR3 contains 13 residues. Germline assignment: CDR1 MRHNA and CDR2 SNTAGT. CDR3 DNA: TGTGCCAGCAGTCCGACCTGGGGCACTGAAGCTTTCTTT. Its translation: CASSPTWGTEAFF.

Comments on this clone: A far larger clone is a single base away, which makes a read error likely. Other DNA sequences in this sample translate to the same CDR3. V gene TRBV2 combines with J gene TRBJ1-5; D is possibly TRBD1 (6 bases). Germline CDR1 SNHLY, CDR2 FYNNEI. Trimming removed 8 bases from V and 7 bases from J, with 18 bases in between. The CDR3 covers 14 residues. This CDR3 is CASHGGLGSQPQHF. Here the CDR3 DNA reads TGTGCCAGCCACGGGGGCCTAGGCAGCCAGCCCCAGCATTTT.

The chain combines TRBV5-4 with TRBJ2-7; 8 bases are a match to TRBD2. Trimming took 4 bases from V and 3 from J; bases not matched to a gene: 9. Germline V gene data show CDR1 as SGHNT and CDR2 as YYREEE (reference sequence). This CDR3 spans 15 amino acids. CDR3 DNA: TGTGCCAGCAGCCAGAGGGGGACTAGAGGCTACGAGCAGTACTTC. Translated: CASSQRGTRGYEQYF.

The chain is built from TRBV20-1 and TRBJ2-7; D ambiguous. V lost 5 bases and J 6 bases, leaving 8 bases between the germline ends. Germline V gives CDR1 DFQATT, CDR2 SNEGSKA (reference sequence). The CDR3 consists of 10 residues. CDR3 nucleotide sequence: TGCAGTGCTCTCCTTACCGAGCAGTACTTC. Translation: CSALLTEQYF.

The chain recombines TRBV7-9 with TRBJ2-7; a possible D gene is TRBD1 (5 bases). Trimming shortened V by 5 bases and J by 2 bases, and 13 bases separated the two germline ends. CDR1 SEHNR and CDR2 FQNEAQ come from the germline V gene (reference sequence). The CDR3 loop spans 14 amino acids. This chain's CDR3 is CASSPYRRTYEQYF. The CDR3 DNA is TGTGCCAGCAGCCCCTACAGGAGAACCTACGAGCAGTACTTC.

The chain is built from TRBV4-1 and TRBJ1-2, with D unclear. Germline V gene lookup returns CDR1 MGHRA and CDR2 YSYEKL. The CDR3 runs 14 residues. The V gene lost 0 bases and the J gene lost 2 bases, with 7 bases spanning the gap. Here the CDR3 DNA reads TGCGCCAGCAGCCAAGAATGGCGCAACTATGGCTACACCTTC. Translation gives CASSQEWRNYGYTF.

This clone was observed once. This chain joins TRBV27 and TRBJ1-1, with D unresolved. The CDR3 extends over 14 amino acids. Trimming left V 3 bases short and J 2 bases short, with 10 bases between. Germline V gene data show CDR1 as MNHEY and CDR2 as SMNVEV (reference sequence). The CDR3 reads CASSLRQTNTEAFF. CDR3 in DNA: TGTGCCAGCAGTTTGAGGCAGACTAACACTGAAGCTTTCTTT.

This clone was recorded many times. The V and J genes are TRBV5-8 and TRBJ2-2; 7 positions match TRBD1. Germline CDR1 SGHTS, CDR2 YDEGEE. The CDR3 consists of 16 residues. J gave up 1 base and V 1 base, and 4 bases lay outside the gene matches. The CDR3 DNA reads TGTGCCAGCAGCTTGCCTCAGGGGGTGAACACCGGGGAGCTGTTTTTT. Translating it yields CASSLPQGVNTGELFF.

This clone was observed a handful of times. This rearrangement joins TRBV19 to TRBJ1-3; D unclear. This CDR3 is 14 amino acids long. CDR1 is LNHDA, CDR2 SQIVND, per germline (reference sequence). Trimming stripped 5 bases from V and 4 bases from J, with 12 bases between. CDR3 in DNA: TGTGCCAGTAGTGGGGTGGCTGGCGGAAACACCATATATTTT. The encoded protein is CASSGVAGGNTIYF.

Concerning this clone: A far larger clone is just one base off, so this is likely a read error. The CDR3 DNA is TGCGCCAGCAGCCAGCACCGCATGAACACTGAAGCTTTCTTT. Its translation is CASSQHRMNTEAFF. V usage is TRBV4-3 and J usage is TRBJ1-1; D unresolved. Germline V gene lookup returns CDR1 LGHNA and CDR2 YSLEER. V dropped 3 bases and J dropped 0 bases, with 8 bases sitting between them. This CDR3 has 14 residues.

V gene TRBV2 combines with J gene TRBJ1-4; D gene ambiguous. This CDR3 has 12 amino acids. Trimming removed 2 bases from V and 11 bases from J, with 9 bases in between. Germline V gives CDR1 SNHLY, CDR2 FYNNEI. CDR3 bases: TGTGCCAGCAGTGAATACCAGAGGAAACTGTTTTTT. It codes for CASSEYQRKLFF.

The chain combines TRBV2 with TRBJ2-7, with a tentative D call TRBD2 (6 bases). There are 13 residues in the CDR3. V lost 4 bases and J lost 2, with 9 bases in between. Germline V lookup: CDR1 SNHLY, CDR2 FYNNEI. The CDR3 sequence: CASSVSGTYEQYF. The CDR3 DNA reads as TGTGCCAGCAGTGTTAGCGGAACCTACGAGCAGTACTTC.

Regarding this clone: A far larger clone lies a single base away; this is likely a read error. The genes are TRBV15 and TRBJ1-1, with 7 bases matching TRBD1. In germline, CDR1 is LNHNV, CDR2 YYDKDF (reference sequence). This CDR3 is built from 14 residues. CDR3 sequence: CATSTGRGDTETFF. CDR3 nucleotide sequence: TGTGCCACCAGCACCGGCAGGGGGGACACTGAAACTTTCTTT.

The V and J genes are TRBV15 and TRBJ1-1; D ambiguous. Germline CDR1 reads LNHNV; CDR2 reads YYDKDF (reference sequence). The CDR3 contains 14 residues. Between the trimmed V and J ends, which lost 0 bases and 4 bases, there was a span of 9 bases. The DNA of the CDR3 is TGTGCCACCAGCAGAGATCTTAGTAGCACTGAAGCTTTCTTT. Protein: CATSRDLSSTEAFF.

Note on this clone: A much larger clone differs from this one at a single base, so this may be a read error. The chain employs TRBV7-8 and TRBJ2-5; D not resolved. V lost 2 bases and J 4 bases, leaving 2 bases between the germline ends. CDR1 SGHVS and CDR2 FQNEAQ come from the germline V gene. The CDR3 contains 11 residues. The CDR3 DNA sequence: TGTGCCAGCAGCTTATCAGAGACCCAGTACTTC. It specifies CASSLSETQYF.

With respect to this clone: This likely reflects a read error, since a far larger clone is one base away. This rearrangement joins TRBV25-1 to TRBJ1-3, with D maybe TRBD1 (5 bases). From germline, CDR1 is MGHDK and CDR2 SYGVNS. The CDR3 is 13 residues long. The CDR3 bases are TGTGCCAGCAGTGAACAGGGTGGAGACACCATATATTTT. Its protein is CASSEQGGDTIYF.

The chain couples TRBV10-3 to TRBJ2-2; 8 nucleotides align to TRBD1. Germline CDR1 ENHRY, CDR2 SYGVKD. Trimming removed 10 bases from V and 5 bases from J; junction bases left unmatched: 9. The CDR3 has 14 amino acids. CDR3 region: CATDRGGGTGELFF. DNA for the CDR3: TGTGCCACCGACAGGGGTGGAGGGACCGGGGAGCTGTTTTTT.

The chain couples TRBV7-2 to TRBJ2-2; D is ambiguous. The CDR3 totals 15 residues. Germline assignment: CDR1 SGHTA and CDR2 FQGNSA. V gave up 1 base and J gave up 0 bases, with 6 bases separating them. CDR3 in amino acids: CASSLGVANTGELFF. For the CDR3, the DNA is TGTGCCAGCAGCTTAGGGGTAGCGAACACCGGGGAGCTGTTTTTT.

The chain links TRBV30 to TRBJ2-5; D is perhaps TRBD1 or TRBD2 (5 bases each). CDR1 is GTSNPN, CDR2 SVGIG, per germline (reference sequence). The V end lost 5 bases, the J end lost 5 bases, and 12 bases lay between the germline ends. CDR3 length equals 12 residues. CDR3 coding DNA: TGTGCCTGGGGACCCAGGGAGGAGACCCAGTACTTC. Its protein product is CAWGPREETQYF.

This rearrangement joins TRBV27 to TRBJ1-1; 7 positions agree with TRBD1. The CDR3 consists of 14 residues. J lost 3 bases, V lost 4 bases, and 5 bases had no gene match. Germline V gene lookup returns CDR1 MNHEY and CDR2 SMNVEV (reference sequence). CDR3 sequence: CASSSPGQDTEAFF. The CDR3 nucleotides read TGTGCCAGCAGTTCCCCCGGACAGGACACTGAAGCTTTCTTT.

A word on this clone: One base away lies a much larger clone, so this may be a sequencing read error. The sample contains more than one DNA sequence encoding this CDR3. The CDR3 DNA sequence: TGTGCCAGCAGCCCCAACACCGGGGAGCTGTTTTTT. Amino acids: CASSPNTGELFF. The rearrangement links TRBV9 to TRBJ2-2; D not resolved. The germline V gene encodes CDR1 SGDLS and CDR2 YYNGEE. This CDR3 region has 12 residues. The V gene lost 4 bases and the J gene lost 2 bases, with 3 bases spanning the gap.

Concerning this clone itself: A read error is the likely source, as a far larger clone sits one nucleotide away. The chain carries TRBV5-4 and TRBJ2-7; D might be TRBD2 (6 bases). Trimming left V 2 bases short and J 0 bases short, with 12 bases between. The CDR3 is 15 amino acids. Germline V gives CDR1 SGHNT, CDR2 YYREEE (reference sequence). The chain's CDR3 is CASSLGGTSSYEQYF. CDR3 DNA sequence: TGTGCCAGCAGCTTAGGCGGGACGAGCTCCTACGAGCAGTACTTC.

This clone was counted many times. This chain links TRBV14 with TRBJ2-1; D call uncertain. CDR3 length: 11 amino acids. Trimming took off 2 bases at V and 5 bases at J, with 1 base between the two ends. CDR1 is SGHDN and CDR2 is FVKESK in the germline V gene. The CDR3 DNA reads TGTGCCAGCAGCCAAAACAATGAGCAGTTCTTC. Amino acid sequence: CASSQNNEQFF.

The gene calls are TRBV29-1 and TRBJ2-7; TRBD1 matches 7 bases. V shed 7 bases and J 3 bases; nucleotides not matched to a gene: 6. The CDR3 has 12 amino acids. Germline lookup yields CDR1 SQVTM and CDR2 ANQGSEA. This CDR3 is CSALTGRYEQYF. CDR3 coding DNA: TGCAGCGCCCTGACAGGGCGCTACGAGCAGTACTTC.

This chain's CDR3 is CASSRRGQGGNTDTQYF. CDR3 sequence (DNA): TGTGCCAGCAGCCGAAGGGGGCAGGGAGGTAACACAGATACGCAGTATTTT. The chain has TRBV5-4 and TRBJ2-3; D perhaps matches TRBD1 (7 bases). The V gene lost 4 bases and the J gene lost 2 bases, with 20 bases spanning the gap. The CDR3 has 17 residues. The germline V gene encodes CDR1 SGHNT and CDR2 YYREEE (reference sequence).

The chain couples TRBV28 to TRBJ1-3; D not certain. From germline, CDR1 is MDHEN and CDR2 SYDVKM. The germline V and J ends were trimmed by 6 bases and 0 bases, with 6 bases remaining between them. The CDR3 is 13 amino acids. As DNA, the CDR3 is TGTGCCAGCAGGGACTACTCTGGAAACACCATATATTTT. The encoded protein is CASRDYSGNTIYF. The whole variable domain, filled in from reference TRBV28 and TRBJ1-3, reads DVKVTQSSRYLVKRTGEKVFLECVQDMDHENMFWYRQDPGLGLRLIYFSYDVKMKEKGDIPEGYSVSREKKERFSLILESASTNQTSMYLCASRDYSGNTIYFGEGSWLTVV.